The sequence of this T cell receptor beta chain was determined in a study of shared clonotypes between healthy human individuals. General study points: Larger estimated richness was generally seen in naive subsets than in memory subsets.

Generated by immunoSEQ multiplex PCR, the TCRdb table keeps only in-frame clones and is missing some. The sample carries over a million clones, around 78% recorded once. The V gene end was trimmed by 2 bases and the J gene end by 1 base; junction bases not matched to a gene: 3. Germline CDR1 is WSHSY and CDR2 is SAAADI. This CDR3 comprises 16 residues. The sample holds one count of this clone. Its antigen is unidentified. The sequenced sample was memory CD4+ T cells from PBMCs. Subset noted: CD45RA-negative fraction. The V call is TRBV10-2, the J call TRBJ1-3, with TRBD1 matching over 9 bases. This receptor was identified in a man younger than 35 in good health. Some clones in this sample may be carry-over from other donors' samples. The CDR3 coding sequence is TGCGCCAGCAGTGAGACAGGGGGCGCGTCTGGAAACACCATATATTTT. Its translation: CASSETGGASGNTIYF.